This T cell receptor beta chain was observed in a study of memory CD4+ T cells and cytomegalovirus serostatus. The assay was immunoSEQ multiplex PCR, and TCRdb's table has in-frame clones only and misses some. This sample has tens of thousands of clones, with approximately 86% found just once. Single viable CD3+CD4+CD8-CD45RO+ cells were sorted as the memory CD4+ T cells. Serum IgG to CMV pp150, pp28, p38 and p52 defined serostatus. Total CD4+ T cells were enriched by CD4 positive selection. Germline V lookup: CDR1 SGHAT, CDR2 FQDESV (reference sequence). V was clipped by 3 bases and J by 0 bases, with 5 bases between them. The CDR3 consists of 14 residues.

The receptor's source is an adult in good health and CMV-seronegative. Some clones in this sample may be carry-over from other donors' samples. Sequencing was carried out using memory CD4+ T cells from blood. The V call is TRBV11-1, the J call TRBJ2-2, with D perhaps matching TRBD2 (5 bases). This CDR3 reads CASSLDSNTGELFF. In DNA, the CDR3 is TGTGCCAGCAGCTTGGACTCGAACACCGGGGAGCTGTTTTTT.